These 27 T cell receptor beta chains came from one sample sequenced in a study of T cell responses to AZD1222 COVID-19 vaccine. The method was immunoSEQ multiplex PCR; TCRdb's version includes in-frame clones alone and lacks a portion of them. This sample has 100,000 to 150,000 clones, with about 92% found just once. Here the sequenced sample was peripheral blood, taken 28 days after the second AZD1222 dose. These receptors were taken from an adult who received the AZD1222 COVID-19 vaccine.

The chain carries TRBV24-1 and TRBJ2-5, with TRBD1 matching 7 bases. The ends lost 1 base at V and 5 bases at J; junction bases unmatched: 3. Per the germline V gene, CDR1 is KGHDR and CDR2 is SFDVKD. CDR3 length: 14 amino acids. The CDR3 sequence is CATSDLQGLETQYF. The CDR3 DNA reads as TGTGCCACCAGTGATTTACAGGGGTTGGAGACCCAGTACTTC.

This clone was counted only a few times. The chain recombines TRBV5-1 with TRBJ2-7; possibly TRBD1 for D (6 bases). Germline V gene lookup returns CDR1 SGHRS and CDR2 YFSETQ. Trimming removed 4 bases from V and 1 base from J, with 12 bases in between. The CDR3 totals 14 residues. The CDR3 loop reads CASSHADRSYEQYF. CDR3 in DNA: TGCGCCAGCAGCCACGCCGACAGGTCCTACGAGCAGTACTTC.

As regards this clone: The junction departs from germline at one end; a sequencing error may be responsible. The chain couples TRBV7-7 to TRBJ2-2, with 9 bases fitting TRBD2. This CDR3 is 15 amino acids long. Germline-derived CDR1 and CDR2 are SSHAT and FNYEAQ (reference sequence). The CDR3 loop reads CASSPNAGGPGELFF. In nucleotides, the CDR3 is TGTGCTAGCAGCCCTAATGCGGGGGGGCCCGGGGAGCTGTTTTTT.

A single count supports this clone. This chain connects TRBV19 to TRBJ2-1; 8 bases agree with TRBD2. Germline V gene lookup returns CDR1 LNHDA and CDR2 SQIVND (reference sequence). With 7 bases clipped from V and 4 bases from J, the junction kept 9 bases outside the gene matches. There are 15 residues in the CDR3. The CDR3: CASNQAGGIYNEQFF. The DNA for the CDR3 is TGTGCCAGTAATCAGGCGGGGGGTATTTACAATGAGCAGTTCTTC.

The chain employs TRBV29-1 and TRBJ1-2; 7 bases align to TRBD1. Germline CDR1 SQVTM, CDR2 ANQGSEA. Germline trimming cut 1 base from V and 3 bases from J; bases unmatched to any gene: 5. This CDR3 is built from 14 residues. Here the CDR3 reads CSVEGQGEYYGYTF. Written as DNA, the CDR3 is TGCAGCGTTGAAGGGCAGGGGGAGTACTATGGCTACACCTTC. Supplemented by reference TRBV29-1 and TRBJ1-2, the full variable domain reads SAVISQKPSRDICQRGTSLTIQCQVDSQVTMMFWYRQQPGQSLTLIATANQGSEATYESGFVIDKFPISRPNLTFSTLTVSNMSPEDSSIYLCSVEGQGEYYGYTFGSGTRLTVV.

The V gene is TRBV6-6, the J gene TRBJ1-2; 8 bases are shared with TRBD1. Germline CDR1 MNHNY, CDR2 SVGAGI (reference sequence). CDR3 length: 15 residues. The junction had 7 bases not matched to a gene; V was cut back by 2 bases and J by 5 bases. The CDR3 here is CASSYAFRGQYGYTF. In DNA, the CDR3 is TGTGCCAGCAGTTACGCCTTCAGGGGGCAATATGGCTACACCTTC.

The genes are TRBV24-1 and TRBJ1-2; maybe TRBD1 (6 bases). The CDR3 runs 14 residues. Germline CDR1 KGHDR, CDR2 SFDVKD. V was cut by 5 bases and J by 3 bases, with 12 bases left in between. CDR3 sequence reads: CATSGTGRDYGYTF. CDR3 sequence (DNA): TGTGCCACCAGTGGAACAGGGAGAGACTATGGCTACACCTTC.

V usage is TRBV5-1 and J usage is TRBJ1-4; maybe TRBD1 (5 bases). CDR3 length: 15 residues. Germline CDR1 and CDR2: SGHRS and YFSETQ. The V end was cut by 2 bases, the J end by 10 bases, with 18 bases between. The DNA of the CDR3 is TGCGCCAGCAGCTTAGCCGGGACTGCACAAGGAAAACTGTTTTTT. Protein product: CASSLAGTAQGKLFF.

This clone is a singleton in its sample. This rearrangement joins TRBV28 to TRBJ1-2; no reliable D call. Per the germline V gene, CDR1 is MDHEN and CDR2 is SYDVKM. Trimming stripped 7 bases from V and 0 bases from J, with 15 bases between. CDR3 length equals 15 residues. The CDR3 region is CASITPAGPNYGYTF. The CDR3, as DNA: TGTGCCAGCATCACCCCCGCCGGACCTAACTATGGCTACACCTTC.

CDR3 protein: CASSQMRGGSNQPQHF. Here the CDR3 DNA reads TGCGCCAGCAGCCAGATGCGCGGTGGGAGCAATCAGCCCCAGCATTTT. The J gene is TRBJ1-5, the V gene TRBV4-1; D call uncertain. Trimming took 3 bases from V and 1 from J, leaving 13 bases between them. The CDR3 runs to 16 residues. Germline CDR1 reads MGHRA; CDR2 reads YSYEKL.

The rearrangement links TRBV19 to TRBJ1-1; D is perhaps TRBD1 (6 bases). Per the germline V gene, CDR1 is LNHDA and CDR2 is SQIVND (reference sequence). V was pared by 5 bases and J by 8 bases, with 12 bases between. The CDR3 spans 12 residues. The CDR3 DNA sequence: TGTGCCAGTAGTGGACAGTATTTGGAAGCTTTCTTT. Residues: CASSGQYLEAFF.

V is TRBV5-1 and J is TRBJ1-2; D ambiguous. This CDR3 has 16 residues. Germline V gene sequence: CDR1 SGHRS, CDR2 YFSETQ. Trimming cost V 0 bases and J 0 bases, with 12 bases left between them. The CDR3 DNA reads as TGCGCCAGCAGCTTGGGATACAGCTCCTCTAACTATGGCTACACCTTC. Its protein is CASSLGYSSSNYGYTF.

This sequence joins TRBV5-4 and TRBJ1-5; D remains ambiguous. CDR1 is SGHNT, CDR2 YYREEE, per germline (reference sequence). Trimming took 4 bases from V and 4 from J, leaving 6 bases between them. This CDR3 has 12 residues. CDR3 coding DNA: TGTGCCAGCAGCACCCCTAATCAGCCCCAGCATTTT. This sequence encodes CASSTPNQPQHF.

The chain uses TRBV29-1 and TRBJ1-2, with TRBD1 matching 9 bases. The ends lost 4 bases at V and 3 bases at J; junction bases unmatched: 3. The CDR3 consists of 13 residues. Germline V gives CDR1 SQVTM, CDR2 ANQGSEA. The CDR3: CSVVRQGDYGYTF. In DNA form, the CDR3 reads TGCAGCGTTGTGCGACAGGGGGACTATGGCTACACCTTC.

The chain couples TRBV4-1 to TRBJ2-1, with 7 nucleotides matching TRBD2. V shed 1 base, J shed 0 bases, and the junction held 9 bases outside the gene matches. Germline V gene data show CDR1 as MGHRA and CDR2 as YSYEKL. This CDR3 has 18 residues. The CDR3, as DNA: TGCGCCAGCAGCCAAGTCAGCGGGGACCTACACTCCTACAATGAGCAGTTCTTC. This sequence encodes CASSQVSGDLHSYNEQFF.

This clone was seen once. V usage is TRBV28 and J usage is TRBJ1-2; a possible D gene is TRBD1 (6 bases). Germline CDR1 and CDR2: MDHEN and SYDVKM. Trimming took 3 bases from V and 4 from J, leaving 15 bases between them. The CDR3 sequence is 15 residues long. CDR3 region: CASSFPQGLTYGYTF. CDR3 bases: TGTGCCAGCAGTTTTCCGCAGGGGCTGACCTATGGCTACACCTTC.

V and J are TRBV7-2 and TRBJ2-1; no clear D gene. With 0 bases removed from V and 8 bases from J, the gap between germline ends came to 2 bases. CDR3 length: 11 amino acids. CDR1 SGHTA and CDR2 FQGNSA come from the germline V gene. CDR3 DNA: TGTGCCAGCAGCTTAGCGGATGAGCAGTTCTTC. Protein sequence: CASSLADEQFF.

The chain links TRBV7-8 to TRBJ1-4, with 8 positions matching TRBD1. Germline V gives CDR1 SGHVS, CDR2 FQNEAQ. The CDR3 runs 14 residues. Trimming at V came to 5 bases and at J to 7 bases, leaving 6 bases not matched to a gene. The CDR3 DNA follows: TGTGCCAGCAGCCTAGGACAGGGCGTTGAAAAACTGTTTTTT. Amino acids: CASSLGQGVEKLFF. Supplemented by reference TRBV7-8 and TRBJ1-4, the full variable domain reads GAGVSQSPRYKVAKRGQDVALRCDPISGHVSLFWYQQALGQGPEFLTYFQNEAQLDKSGLPSDRFFAERPEGSVSTLKIQRTQQEDSAVYLCASSLGQGVEKLFFGSGTQLSVL.

The gene calls are TRBV5-6 and TRBJ1-6; D is unresolved. V dropped 4 bases and J dropped 4 bases, with 9 bases sitting between them. This CDR3 is 14 amino acids long. The V gene's germline CDR1 is SGHDT and CDR2 YYEEEE. CDR3 nucleotides: TGTGCCAGCAGCCTCGTAGGGTATAATTCACCCCTCCACTTT. Its translation is CASSLVGYNSPLHF.

The chain links TRBV24-1 to TRBJ2-3; weak D call: TRBD1 (5 bases). The CDR3 totals 14 residues. The V end lost 4 bases, the J end lost 8 bases, and 15 bases lay between the germline ends. Germline V gives CDR1 KGHDR, CDR2 SFDVKD. The CDR3 protein is CATSEPWPQGTQYF. The CDR3 DNA is TGTGCCACCAGTGAGCCTTGGCCGCAGGGTACGCAGTATTTT.

This chain links TRBV19 with TRBJ2-3; the D gene could be TRBD1 or TRBD2 (6 bases each). This CDR3 spans 14 amino acids. CDR1 and CDR2 from the germline V gene are LNHDA and SQIVND (reference sequence). V was shortened by 3 bases and J by 5 bases, with 12 bases between the two germline ends. CDR3 amino acids: CASSMSGAGDTQYF. The CDR3 DNA reads as TGTGCCAGTAGTATGTCGGGGGCGGGAGATACGCAGTATTTT.

This clone was detected only once. The chain is built from TRBV28 and TRBJ2-1; D may be TRBD2 (5 bases). Trimming took off 3 bases at V and 1 base at J, with 10 bases between the two ends. The germline V gene has CDR1 MDHEN and CDR2 SYDVKM. CDR3 length equals 15 residues. For the CDR3, the DNA is TGTGCCAGCAGTTTCGCGGGCACTTCCTACAATGAGCAGTTCTTC. The encoded protein is CASSFAGTSYNEQFF.

This sequence joins TRBV5-1 and TRBJ2-7; TRBD2 aligns across 8 bases. J gave up 3 bases and V 2 bases, and 10 bases lay outside the gene matches. CDR3 size: 16 residues. Looked up from germline, CDR1 is SGHRS and CDR2 is YFSETQ. The CDR3 nucleotides read TGCGCCAGCAGCTTCGGGACTAGGGCGGTCGGCTACGAGCAGTACTTC. Its translation: CASSFGTRAVGYEQYF.

The chain recombines TRBV3-1 (or the pseudogene TRBV3-2) with TRBJ1-2, with D possibly matching TRBD1 (5 bases). Per the germline V gene, CDR1 is LGHDT and CDR2 is YNNKEL (reference sequence). Deletions cut 0 bases from V and 7 bases from J, with 12 bases between. The CDR3 spans 14 residues. The CDR3 DNA reads TGTGCCAGCAGCCAAGATGCGGGGGGTGGTGGCTACACCTTC. It translates to CASSQDAGGGGYTF.

This chain uses TRBV19 with TRBJ2-5; D is unclear. CDR3 length equals 13 residues. The germline V and J ends were trimmed by 5 bases and 3 bases, with 10 bases remaining between them. CDR1 LNHDA and CDR2 SQIVND come from the germline V gene (reference sequence). CDR3 DNA sequence: TGTGCCAGTAGTCTAAACTCCGAAGAGACCCAGTACTTC. Protein product: CASSLNSEETQYF.

The chain combines TRBV3-1 (or the pseudogene TRBV3-2) with TRBJ1-4; the D gene is possibly TRBD1 (5 bases). The germline V and J ends were trimmed by 4 bases and 7 bases, with 10 bases remaining between them. The CDR3 is 13 residues long. Germline V gene lookup returns CDR1 LGHDT and CDR2 YNNKEL (reference sequence). This CDR3 is CASSLAGFEKLFF. The CDR3 bases are TGTGCCAGCAGCCTGGCAGGGTTTGAAAAACTGTTTTTT.

V usage is TRBV19 and J usage is TRBJ1-4, with TRBD1 matching 7 bases. The CDR3 runs to 11 residues. V was pared by 8 bases and J by 8 bases, with 2 bases of the junction left unmatched. The germline gives CDR1 LNHDA, CDR2 SQIVND (reference sequence). The CDR3 region has the DNA TGTGCCAGTTCAGGGGGGGAAAAACTGTTTTTT. It codes for CASSGGEKLFF. Supplemented by reference TRBV19 and TRBJ1-4, the full variable domain reads DGGITQSPKYLFRKEGQNVTLSCEQNLNHDAMYWYRQDPGQGLRLIYYSQIVNDFQKGDIAEGYSVSREKKESFPLTVTSAQKNPTAFYLCASSGGEKLFFGSGTQLSVL.